This T cell receptor beta chain was identified during a study of a mutant IDH1 vaccine in newly diagnosed glioma. Whole-study context: Beginning 4-6 weeks after radiotherapy alone, or with temozolomide cycles, vaccination took place. Earlier care involved radiotherapy, temozolomide, or both, and the majority received both.

Time point specified: week 35, safety follow-up. Doses consisted of 300 ug of mutant IDH1 20-mer peptide each, paired with topical imiquimod. Study findings and constraints: Top-clonotype changes in peripheral T cells seemed unrelated to pseudoprogression.

As for this clone: The antigen is not known.

Only in-frame clones appear in the TCRdb table, and some are missing; sequencing was by immunoSEQ multiplex PCR. The sample records about 68,000 clones, approximately 88% being singletons. Specimen: PBMCs, collected from a glioma patient whose treatment included an IDH1 peptide vaccine. The clonotype comes from a man between 18 and 35 years old with glioma.

CDR3 nucleotides: TGTGCCAGCAGTGCCTACCTACTGGGCGGGAGGAAGGATGAGCAGTTCTTC. As protein: CASSAYLLGGRKDEQFF. The J gene is TRBJ2-1, the V gene TRBV2; 8 nucleotides align to TRBD2. Germline CDR1 and CDR2: SNHLY and FYNNEI. After removal of 4 bases from V and 8 bases from J, the junction contained 16 bases not matched to a gene. This CDR3 is built from 17 residues.